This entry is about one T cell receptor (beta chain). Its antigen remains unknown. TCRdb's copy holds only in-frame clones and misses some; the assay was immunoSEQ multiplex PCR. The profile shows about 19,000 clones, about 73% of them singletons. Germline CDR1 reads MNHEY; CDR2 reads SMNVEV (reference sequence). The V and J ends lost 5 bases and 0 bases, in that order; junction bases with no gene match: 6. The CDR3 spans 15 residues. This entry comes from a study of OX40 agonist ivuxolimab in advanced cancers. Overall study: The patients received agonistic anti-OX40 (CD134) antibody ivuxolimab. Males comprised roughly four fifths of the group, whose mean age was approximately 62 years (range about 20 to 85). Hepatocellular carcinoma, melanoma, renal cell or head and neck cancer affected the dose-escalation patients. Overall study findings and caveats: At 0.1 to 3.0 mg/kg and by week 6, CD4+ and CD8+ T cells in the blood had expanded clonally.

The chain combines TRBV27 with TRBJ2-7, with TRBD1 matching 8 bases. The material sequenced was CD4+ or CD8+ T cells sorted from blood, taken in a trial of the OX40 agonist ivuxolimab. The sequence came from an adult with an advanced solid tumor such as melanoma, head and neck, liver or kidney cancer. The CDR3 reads CASSPGQGRSYEQYF. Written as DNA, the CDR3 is TGTGCCAGCAGTCCCGGACAGGGACGCTCCTACGAGCAGTACTTC.